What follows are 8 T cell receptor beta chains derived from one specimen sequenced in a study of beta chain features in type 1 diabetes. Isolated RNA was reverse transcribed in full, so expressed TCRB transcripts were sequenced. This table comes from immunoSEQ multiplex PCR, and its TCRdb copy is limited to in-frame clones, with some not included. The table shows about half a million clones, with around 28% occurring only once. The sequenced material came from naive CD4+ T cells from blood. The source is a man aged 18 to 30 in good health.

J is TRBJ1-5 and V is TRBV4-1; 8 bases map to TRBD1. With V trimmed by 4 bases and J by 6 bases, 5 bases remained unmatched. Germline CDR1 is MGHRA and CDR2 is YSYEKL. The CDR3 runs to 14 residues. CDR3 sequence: CASSRTGWGQPQHF. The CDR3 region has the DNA TGCGCCAGCAGCCGGACAGGGTGGGGTCAGCCCCAGCATTTT.

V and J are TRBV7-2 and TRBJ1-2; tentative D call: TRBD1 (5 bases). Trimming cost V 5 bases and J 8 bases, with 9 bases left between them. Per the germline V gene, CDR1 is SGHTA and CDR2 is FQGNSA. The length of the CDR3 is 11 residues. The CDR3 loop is CASSRGDGYTF. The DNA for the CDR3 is TGTGCCAGCAGCCGAGGGGACGGCTACACCTTC.

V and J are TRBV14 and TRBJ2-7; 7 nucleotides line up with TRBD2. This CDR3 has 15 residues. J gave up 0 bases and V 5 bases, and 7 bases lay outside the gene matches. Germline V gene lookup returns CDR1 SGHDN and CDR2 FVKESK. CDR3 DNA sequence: TGTGCCAGCAGCTCAGGACTAGGGGTCTCCTACGAGCAGTACTTC. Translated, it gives CASSSGLGVSYEQYF.

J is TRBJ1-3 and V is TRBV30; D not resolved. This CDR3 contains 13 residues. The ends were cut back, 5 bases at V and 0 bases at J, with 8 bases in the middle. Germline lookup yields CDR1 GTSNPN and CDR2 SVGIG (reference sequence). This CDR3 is CAWGSLSGNTIYF. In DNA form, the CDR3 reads TGTGCCTGGGGCAGCCTCTCTGGAAACACCATATATTTT.

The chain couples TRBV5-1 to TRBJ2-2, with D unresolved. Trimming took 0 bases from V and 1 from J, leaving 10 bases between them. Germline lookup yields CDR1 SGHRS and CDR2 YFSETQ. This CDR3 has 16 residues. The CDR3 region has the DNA TGCGCCAGCAGCTTGGATATACCGGAGAACACCGGGGAGCTGTTTTTT. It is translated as CASSLDIPENTGELFF.

This CDR3 is CAWSVLRQTANYGYTF. In DNA form, the CDR3 reads TGTGCCTGGAGTGTACTACGGCAGACAGCTAACTATGGCTACACCTTC. The gene calls are TRBV30 and TRBJ1-2, with D tentatively TRBD1 (5 bases). Trimming removed 0 bases at V and 0 bases at J, with 14 bases between. CDR1 and CDR2 (germline): GTSNPN, SVGIG (reference sequence). This CDR3 spans 16 amino acids.

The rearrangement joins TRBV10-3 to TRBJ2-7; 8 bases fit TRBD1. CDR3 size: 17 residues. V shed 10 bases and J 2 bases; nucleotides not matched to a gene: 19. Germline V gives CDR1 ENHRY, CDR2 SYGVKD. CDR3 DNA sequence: TGTGCCACCAGCCTTACTCCGGACAGGGCCCTCACCTACGAGCAGTACTTC. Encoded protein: CATSLTPDRALTYEQYF.

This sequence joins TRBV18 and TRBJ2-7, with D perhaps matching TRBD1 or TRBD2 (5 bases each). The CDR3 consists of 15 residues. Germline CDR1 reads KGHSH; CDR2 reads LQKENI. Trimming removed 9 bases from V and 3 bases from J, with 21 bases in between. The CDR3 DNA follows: TGTGCCAGTACTTTACGGGGCCCCTCTGACTACGAGCAGTACTTC. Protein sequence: CASTLRGPSDYEQYF.